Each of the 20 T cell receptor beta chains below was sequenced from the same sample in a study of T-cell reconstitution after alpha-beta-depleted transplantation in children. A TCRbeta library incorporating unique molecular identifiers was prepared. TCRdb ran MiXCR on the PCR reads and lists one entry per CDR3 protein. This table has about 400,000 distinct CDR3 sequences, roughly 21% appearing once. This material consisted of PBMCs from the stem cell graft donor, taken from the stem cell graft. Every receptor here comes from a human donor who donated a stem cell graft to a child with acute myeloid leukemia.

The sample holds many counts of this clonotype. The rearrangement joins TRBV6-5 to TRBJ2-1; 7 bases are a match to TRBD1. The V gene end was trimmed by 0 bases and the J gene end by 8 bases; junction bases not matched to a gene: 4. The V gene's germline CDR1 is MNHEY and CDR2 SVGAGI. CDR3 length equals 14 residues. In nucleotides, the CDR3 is TGTGCCAGCAGTTACTCGACAGGGCGGGATGAGCAGTTCTTC. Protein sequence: CASSYSTGRDEQFF.

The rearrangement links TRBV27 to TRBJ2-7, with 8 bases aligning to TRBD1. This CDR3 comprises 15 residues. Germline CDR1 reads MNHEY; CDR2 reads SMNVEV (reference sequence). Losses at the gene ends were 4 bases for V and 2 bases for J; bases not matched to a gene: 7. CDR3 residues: CASSYSSDRAYEQYF. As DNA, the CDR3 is TGTGCCAGCAGTTATTCCTCGGACAGGGCCTACGAGCAGTACTTC.

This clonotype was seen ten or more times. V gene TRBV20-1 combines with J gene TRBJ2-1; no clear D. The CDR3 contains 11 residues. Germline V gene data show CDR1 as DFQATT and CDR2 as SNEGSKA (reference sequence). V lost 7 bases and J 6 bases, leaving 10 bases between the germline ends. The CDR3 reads CSGDVGNEQFF. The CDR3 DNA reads TGCAGTGGTGACGTAGGCAATGAGCAGTTCTTC.

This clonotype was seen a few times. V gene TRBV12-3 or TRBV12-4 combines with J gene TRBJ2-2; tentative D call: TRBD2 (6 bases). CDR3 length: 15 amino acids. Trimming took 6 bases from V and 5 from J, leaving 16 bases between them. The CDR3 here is CASSPMGGKTGELFF. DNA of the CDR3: TGTGCCAGCAGCCCGATGGGCGGGAAGACCGGGGAGCTGTTTTTT.

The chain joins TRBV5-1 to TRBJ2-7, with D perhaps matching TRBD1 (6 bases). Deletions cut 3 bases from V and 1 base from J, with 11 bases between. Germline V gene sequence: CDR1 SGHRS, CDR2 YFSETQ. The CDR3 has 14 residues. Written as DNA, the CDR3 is TGCGCCAGCAGCTATCGACAGGCGTCCTACGAGCAGTACTTC. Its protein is CASSYRQASYEQYF.

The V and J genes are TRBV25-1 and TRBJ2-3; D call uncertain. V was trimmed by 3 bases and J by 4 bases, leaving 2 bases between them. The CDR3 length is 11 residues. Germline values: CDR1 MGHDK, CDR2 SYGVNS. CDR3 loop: CASSDSDTQYF. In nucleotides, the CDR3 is TGTGCCAGCAGTGATTCAGATACGCAGTATTTT.

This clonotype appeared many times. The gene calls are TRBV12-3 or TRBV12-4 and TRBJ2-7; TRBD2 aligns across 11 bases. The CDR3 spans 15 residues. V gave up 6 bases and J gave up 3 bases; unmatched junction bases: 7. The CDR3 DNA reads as TGTGCCAGCAGCGATGGGACTAGCGGACACTACGAGCAGTACTTC. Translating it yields CASSDGTSGHYEQYF.

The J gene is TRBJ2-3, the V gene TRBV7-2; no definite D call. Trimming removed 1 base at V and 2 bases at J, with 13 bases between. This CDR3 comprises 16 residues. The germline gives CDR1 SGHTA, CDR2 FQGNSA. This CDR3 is CASSLVRRQITDTQYF. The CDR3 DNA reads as TGTGCCAGCAGCTTAGTTCGGAGACAAATCACAGATACGCAGTATTTT.

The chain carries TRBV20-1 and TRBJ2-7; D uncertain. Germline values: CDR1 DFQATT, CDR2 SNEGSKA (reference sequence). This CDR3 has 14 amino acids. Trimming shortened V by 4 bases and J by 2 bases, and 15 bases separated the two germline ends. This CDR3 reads CSAIQGAEPYEQYF. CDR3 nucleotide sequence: TGCAGTGCTATACAAGGAGCTGAGCCCTACGAGCAGTACTTC.

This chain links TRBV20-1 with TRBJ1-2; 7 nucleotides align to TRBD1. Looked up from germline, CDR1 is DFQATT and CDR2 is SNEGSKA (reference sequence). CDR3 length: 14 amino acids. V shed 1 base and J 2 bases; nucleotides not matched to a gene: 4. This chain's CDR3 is CSARGQGDNYGYTF. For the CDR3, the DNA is TGCAGTGCTAGAGGTCAGGGGGACAACTATGGCTACACCTTC.

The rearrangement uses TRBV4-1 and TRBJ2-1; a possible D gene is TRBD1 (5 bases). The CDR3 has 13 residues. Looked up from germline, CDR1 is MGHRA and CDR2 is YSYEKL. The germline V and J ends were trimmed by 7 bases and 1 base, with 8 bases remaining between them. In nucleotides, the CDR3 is TGCGCCAGCATGGGGCGGTCCTACAATGAGCAGTTCTTC. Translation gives CASMGRSYNEQFF.

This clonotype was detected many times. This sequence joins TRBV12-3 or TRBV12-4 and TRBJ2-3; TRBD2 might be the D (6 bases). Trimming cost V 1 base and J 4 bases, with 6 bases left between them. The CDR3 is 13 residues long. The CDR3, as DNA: TGTGCCAGCAGTTTAGGGAGGGCAGATACGCAGTATTTT. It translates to CASSLGRADTQYF.

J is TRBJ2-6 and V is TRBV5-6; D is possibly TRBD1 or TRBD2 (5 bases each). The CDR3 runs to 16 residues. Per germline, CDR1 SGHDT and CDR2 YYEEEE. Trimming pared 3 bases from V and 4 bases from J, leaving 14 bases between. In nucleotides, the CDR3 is TGTGCCAGCAGCTGGCCGGGACCCCCGGGGGCCAACGTCCTGACTTTC. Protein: CASSWPGPPGANVLTF. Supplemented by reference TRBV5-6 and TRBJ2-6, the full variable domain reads DAGVTQSPTHLIKTRGQQVTLRCSPKSGHDTVSWYQQALGQGPQFIFQYYEEEERQRGNFPDRFSGHQFPNYSSELNVNALLLGDSALYLCASSWPGPPGANVLTFGAGSRLTVL.

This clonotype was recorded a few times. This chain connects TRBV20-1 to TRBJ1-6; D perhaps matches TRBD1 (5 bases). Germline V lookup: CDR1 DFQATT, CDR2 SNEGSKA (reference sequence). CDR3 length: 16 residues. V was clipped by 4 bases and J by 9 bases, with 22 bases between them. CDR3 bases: TGCAGTGCTATGAAACCCGGGACCCCGATCAGTTCACCCCTCCACTTT. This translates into CSAMKPGTPISSPLHF.

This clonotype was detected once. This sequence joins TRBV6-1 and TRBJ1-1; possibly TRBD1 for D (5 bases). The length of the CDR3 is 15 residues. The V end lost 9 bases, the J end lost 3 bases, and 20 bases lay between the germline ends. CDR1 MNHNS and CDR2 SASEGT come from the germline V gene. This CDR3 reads CASITVGGEDTEAFF. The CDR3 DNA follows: TGTGCCAGTATCACGGTGGGGGGAGAAGACACTGAAGCTTTCTTT.

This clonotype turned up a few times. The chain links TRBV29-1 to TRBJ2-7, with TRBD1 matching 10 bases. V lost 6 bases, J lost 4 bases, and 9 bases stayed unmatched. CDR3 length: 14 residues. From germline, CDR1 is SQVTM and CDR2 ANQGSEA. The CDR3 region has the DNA TGCAGCGTCGGCCCCGGGACAGGGGCTTACGAGCAGTACTTC. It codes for CSVGPGTGAYEQYF.

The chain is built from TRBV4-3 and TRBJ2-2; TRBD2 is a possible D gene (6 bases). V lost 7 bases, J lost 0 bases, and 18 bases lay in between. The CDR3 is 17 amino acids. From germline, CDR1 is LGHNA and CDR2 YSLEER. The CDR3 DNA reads TGCGCCAGCAAGGGCGGGGCGACACTAGCGAACACCGGGGAGCTGTTTTTT. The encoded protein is CASKGGATLANTGELFF.

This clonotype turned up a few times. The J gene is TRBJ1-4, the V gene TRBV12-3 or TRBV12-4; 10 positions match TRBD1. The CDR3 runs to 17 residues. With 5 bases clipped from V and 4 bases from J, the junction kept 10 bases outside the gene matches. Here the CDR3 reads CASSPDRGPSDNEKLFF. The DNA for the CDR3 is TGTGCCAGCAGTCCAGACAGGGGGCCTTCGGATAATGAAAAACTGTTTTTT.

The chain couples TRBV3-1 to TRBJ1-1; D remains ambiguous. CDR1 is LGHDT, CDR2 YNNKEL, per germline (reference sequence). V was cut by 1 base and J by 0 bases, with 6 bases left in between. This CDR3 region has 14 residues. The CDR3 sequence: CASSQGQMNTEAFF. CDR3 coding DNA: TGTGCCAGCAGCCAAGGACAAATGAACACTGAAGCTTTCTTT. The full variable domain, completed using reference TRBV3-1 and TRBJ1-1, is DTAVSQTPKYLVTQMGNDKSIKCEQNLGHDTMYWYKQDSKKFLKIMFSYNNKELIINETVPNRFSPKSPDKAHLNLHINSLELGDSAVYFCASSQGQMNTEAFFGQGTRLTVV.

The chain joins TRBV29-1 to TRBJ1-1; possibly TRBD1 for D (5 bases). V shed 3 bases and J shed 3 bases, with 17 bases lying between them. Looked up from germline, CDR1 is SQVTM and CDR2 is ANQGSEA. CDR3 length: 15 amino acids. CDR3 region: CSVDHMGLGDTEAFF. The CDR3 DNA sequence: TGCAGCGTTGACCATATGGGGCTAGGAGACACTGAAGCTTTCTTT.